This T cell receptor (beta chain) comes out of a study of beta chain features in type 1 diabetes. The germline CDR1 and CDR2 sequences are SGHTA and FQGTGA. The CDR3 spans 13 residues. The V end lost 5 bases, the J end lost 5 bases, and 12 bases lay between the germline ends. Every isolated RNA sample was fully reverse transcribed, so sequencing captured expressed TCRB transcripts. The protocol was immunoSEQ multiplex PCR, while the TCRdb copy is restricted to in-frame clones and leaves out a portion. The top ten clones hold 0.023% of a sample with some 900,000 clones, roughly 15% of them seen once. Using CD45RO/CCR7/CD25/CD127/CD95/CD27, CD4+ naive, central memory, regulatory and stem cell-like memory cells were sorted.

This receptor was identified in a woman between 18 and 29 years old in good health. Sequencing used naive CD4+ T cells from blood. This sequence joins TRBV7-3 and TRBJ2-5; D is ambiguous. The chain's CDR3 is CASSPGPRETQYF. For the CDR3, the DNA is TGTGCCAGCAGCCCGGGCCCTCGGGAGACCCAGTACTTC.